This T cell receptor (beta chain) was identified during a study of OX40 agonist ivuxolimab in advanced cancers. Regarding the study in general: Ivuxolimab, which targeted the costimulatory receptor OX40 (CD134), was an agonistic, fully human IgG2 monoclonal antibody. Intravenous ivuxolimab was administered to patients every 2 weeks at six dose levels: 0.01, 0.1, 0.3, 1.5, 3 and 10 mg/kg. Of the 50 to 55 patients in dose escalation, about 19 had hepatocellular carcinoma, approximately 15 had melanoma, 9 had renal cell carcinoma and 9 had head and neck cancer. In the dose-escalation cohort, 82.7% of patients were male, and the mean age was around 60 years, with a range of 23 to 79. Prior anti-PD-1, anti-PD-L1 or anti-CTLA-4 therapy was permitted, and 40% of dose-escalation patients had received checkpoint inhibitors. Partial responses occurred in three dose-escalation patients, of whom one had hepatocellular carcinoma and two had cutaneous melanoma. Peripheral TCRbeta sequencing was intended to test whether TCR sequence diversity was altered and clonal T-cell expansion was caused by ivuxolimab. The paper covers the monotherapy dose-escalation part of the phase I ivuxolimab trial, which included N ≈ 50 patients. What the work shows at the level of the full study, not this receptor alone: Low levels of normalized T-cell clonal expansion were also shown by some nonresponding patients. After ivuxolimab, more expanded clones were found on average in CD8+ T cells than in CD4+ T cells. The antigen specificity of the peripheral T cells that underwent clonal expansion was not determined. In the 0.1-3.0 mg/kg groups, partial responders had among the lowest normalized peripheral clonal expansion, particularly in CD8+ T cells. At doses of 0.1 to 3.0 mg/kg, clonal expansion of both CD4+ and CD8+ blood T cells was observed from baseline to week 6.

The CDR3 spans 13 residues, from the cysteine through the phenylalanine. The entry retains the CDR3 DNA only, 39 bases that are in frame from base 1. The V and J ends are trimmed by 0 bases and 5 bases, leaving 8 bases between them. Taken from the germline V gene (reference sequence), the CDR1 and CDR2 loops are SGHNT and YYREEE. The trial excluded patients who had a history of autoimmune disease or who were on systemic immunosuppression. Peripheral blood for TCR sequencing was collected from all dose cohorts at baseline, on cycle 4 day 1, and on cycle 7 day 1. The samples were taken from a phase I, first-in-human, multicenter, open-label dose-escalation trial of ivuxolimab. Adults with locally advanced or metastatic melanoma, renal cell carcinoma, hepatocellular carcinoma or head and neck squamous cell carcinoma were enrolled in the trial. Before TCR sequencing, CD4+ and CD8+ T cells were separately sorted from peripheral blood.

As to this clone: Its specific antigen is unknown. No base quality information exists; no much larger clone differs at one position.

Genomic DNA was isolated from the sorted cells so that the TCRbeta CDR3 region could be sequenced. TCRbeta CDR3 regions were sequenced using the immunoSEQ Assay. In TCRdb, the immuneACCESS table is reduced to in-frame sequences with V and J assigned. These tables do not hold every clone; where another copy was compared, an unresolved V gene accounts for under half, and the others remain unexplained. This sample comprises 35,000 to 40,000 clones, 86% of them detected only once. The top ten clones comprise around 2.4% of the sample. The sequence is built from TRBV5-4 and TRBJ1-2, with the D gene not clear enough to name. Source: CD4+ or CD8+ T cells sorted from blood, taken in a trial of the OX40 agonist ivuxolimab. This TCR was recovered from an adult with an advanced solid tumor such as melanoma, head and neck, liver or kidney cancer. The DNA sequence is as follows: TGTGCCAGCAGCTTGGGTGCGGGTTATGGCTACACCTTC. Its product reads: CASSLGAGYGYTF.